These T cell receptor beta chains were read from a single sample in a study of cytotoxic CD8 clonotypes in ibrutinib-treated CLL. Clones were read by immunoSEQ multiplex PCR, and TCRdb kept only the in-frame ones, dropping some. The sample gives approximately 30,000 clones, less than 60% of which show up once; over 4.5% is in the top ten. Sequenced here: PBMCs, sampled before ibrutinib treatment. The receptors shown here come from a human donor with chronic lymphocytic leukemia. CDR3s include the opening cysteine and the closing phenylalanine or tryptophan. The order of the fields is CDR3 DNA, CDR3 protein, clone size, V gene, D gene, J gene. A D gene is named only where the DNA matches it firmly. Some rows have no size entry. The others give once, few or many, or a class for an expanded clone.

TGTGCCAGCAGCGTTCTCCCGGTGACCCGGCCAGATACGCAGTATTTT | CASSVLPVTRPDTQYF | . | TRBV9 | . | TRBJ2-3
TGTGCCAGCAGTGCCCCTGATCAGCCCCAGCATTTT | CASSAPDQPQHF | few | TRBV2 | . | TRBJ1-5
TGTGCCAGCAGCGAAAGGAGGGGGAATCAGCCCCAGCATTTT | CASSERRGNQPQHF | . | TRBV7-2 | . | TRBJ1-5
TGCAGTGCACAAGATTTCTATGGCTACACCTTC | CSAQDFYGYTF | . | TRBV20-1 | . | TRBJ1-2
TGTGCCAGCAAAGGGCAGACGAACACCGGGGAGCTGTTTTTT | CASKGQTNTGELFF | . | TRBV2 | . | TRBJ2-2
TGTGCCGTGCCCCCGTGGGTCATCCCAACTAATGAAAAACTGTTTTTT | CAVPPWVIPTNEKLFF | . | TRBV19 | . | TRBJ1-4
TGCAGCGTTAGGGGGAGCACTGAAGCTTTCTTT | CSVRGSTEAFF | few | TRBV29-1 | . | TRBJ1-1
TGTGCCATCAGTGAGTCACCGGGACAGGGCTACGAGCAGTACTTC | CAISESPGQGYEQYF | . | TRBV10-3 | TRBD1 | TRBJ2-7
TGTGCTAGTGGCCATCCCCCCGGGACAGGGGCGACCGAGCAGTACTTC | CASGHPPGTGATEQYF | . | TRBV12-5 | TRBD1 | TRBJ2-7
TGTGCCAGCAGCTTAGTGGGAAGCCAAGAGACCCAGTACTTC | CASSLVGSQETQYF | . | TRBV11-2 | . | TRBJ2-5
TGTGCCAGACAACAGGGGGACGGCTACACCTTC | CARQQGDGYTF | few | TRBV2 | TRBD1 | TRBJ1-2
TGTGCCAGCAGACCGAAACAGGGGGGAAAGACTGAAGCTTTCTTT | CASRPKQGGKTEAFF | . | TRBV2 | TRBD1 | TRBJ1-1
TGTGCCAGCAGCCAATTCTACAATGAGCAGTTCTTC | CASSQFYNEQFF | . | TRBV14 | . | TRBJ2-1
TGTGCCAGCAGCGGAACAGGGGGCCTTTATAACAATGAGCAGTTCTTC | CASSGTGGLYNNEQFF | . | TRBV9 | TRBD1 | TRBJ2-1
TGTGCCAGCTCACCACCGCAGGGTGAAGCTTTCTTT | CASSPPQGEAFF | . | TRBV18 | . | TRBJ1-1
TGTGCCAGCTCACCTCCTAGCGGCTACGAGCAGTACTTC | CASSPPSGYEQYF | . | TRBV18 | TRBD2 | TRBJ2-7
TGTGCCAGTAGTCTGAGACTAGCTAGGACCTACGAGCAGTACTTC | CASSLRLARTYEQYF | . | TRBV19 | TRBD2 | TRBJ2-7
TGTGCCAGCAAGCCCGACAGAGAGAACACTGAAGCTTTCTTT | CASKPDRENTEAFF | . | TRBV2 | . | TRBJ1-1
TGCAGCGTTGAGTACAGCACAGATACGCAGTATTTT | CSVEYSTDTQYF | . | TRBV29-1 | . | TRBJ2-3
TGTGCCAGCAGCCCGACTAGCGGGAGGTTCTACGAGCAGTACTTC | CASSPTSGRFYEQYF | once | TRBV14 | TRBD2 | TRBJ2-7
TGTGCCAGCAGCGCGAGACAGGGTGCGAATTCACCCCTCCACTTT | CASSARQGANSPLHF | . | TRBV9 | TRBD1 | TRBJ1-6
TGTGCCAGCAGTGATACGGGGGATGGCGAGCAGTACTTC | CASSDTGDGEQYF | . | TRBV6-1 | . | TRBJ2-7
TGTGCCAGCAGTTCGTCCCGGGACTATTACAATGAGCAGTTCTTC | CASSSSRDYYNEQFF | . | TRBV27 | TRBD2 | TRBJ2-1
TGTGCCAGCAGAAAATTCGGGGGACCTGATCCCTACAATGAGCAGTTCTTC | CASRKFGGPDPYNEQFF | . | TRBV11-2 | . | TRBJ2-1
TGTGCCAGCAGCATACAGGGCTACGAGCAGTACTTC | CASSIQGYEQYF | . | TRBV5-6 | . | TRBJ2-7
TGTGCCAGCAGGCGGACAGGGGGCTACGAGCAGTACTTC | CASRRTGGYEQYF | . | TRBV28 | TRBD1 | TRBJ2-7
TGTGCCAGCAGCTCCTCCGGGACAGAGGAAAACACCATATATTTT | CASSSSGTEENTIYF | . | TRBV7-3 | TRBD1 | TRBJ1-3
TGTGCCAGCAGCCGAATCGCGGGGCTAGCCAAAAACATTCAGTACTTC | CASSRIAGLAKNIQYF | . | TRBV27 | . | TRBJ2-4
TGTGCCAGCAGTGAAAGGACAGGGAGGGCGTACGAGCAGTACTTC | CASSERTGRAYEQYF | many | TRBV6-1 | . | TRBJ2-7
TGCGCCAGCAGCGAGAAAAGACTCGAGGGAAGCAATCAGCCCCAGCATTTT | CASSEKRLEGSNQPQHF | few | TRBV4-1 | . | TRBJ1-5
TGCGCCAGCAGTAACGGCATTTTGAACACTGAAGCTTTCTTT | CASSNGILNTEAFF | . | TRBV10-1 | . | TRBJ1-1
TGTGCCAGCAGTCGACAGGGAAAAGTTGGTGAAAAACTGTTTTTT | CASSRQGKVGEKLFF | . | TRBV7-2 | TRBD1 | TRBJ1-4
TGTGCCAGTAGTATGCGAGACAGGGTCTACGAGCAGTACTTC | CASSMRDRVYEQYF | . | TRBV19 | TRBD1 | TRBJ2-7
TGTGCCAGCAGCTTCAACGCGGGACAGCGCCCCTACGAGCAGTACTTC | CASSFNAGQRPYEQYF | . | TRBV13 | . | TRBJ2-7
TGTGCCAGCTCACCAAACGGGAGGGCCGTCGACGAGCAGTACTTC | CASSPNGRAVDEQYF | few | TRBV18 | TRBD2 | TRBJ2-7
TGTGCCAGCAGCCCCCTTGGGGCGAGAAACACCGGGGAGCTGTTTTTT | CASSPLGARNTGELFF | once | TRBV4-2 | . | TRBJ2-2
TGCGCCAGCAGCGGGGGCGGGAGGGGACATGAGCAGTTCTTC | CASSGGGRGHEQFF | . | TRBV5-1 | TRBD2 | TRBJ2-1
TGCGCCAGCAGCCGCGGACAGGGGGCGGAAAAACTGTTTTTT | CASSRGQGAEKLFF | . | TRBV5-1 | TRBD1 | TRBJ1-4
TGTGCCAGCACCCTCACCTGGGGCGGAAGCTCCTATAATTCACCCCTCCACTTT | CASTLTWGGSSYNSPLHF | . | TRBV27 | . | TRBJ1-6
TGTGCCAGCAGTTTCGTGGGCTACGAGCAGTACTTC | CASSFVGYEQYF | . | TRBV27 | . | TRBJ2-7
TGTGCCAGCAGTGATGCGCGGGGGAGGAGCAATCAGCCCCAGCATTTT | CASSDARGRSNQPQHF | few | TRBV6-1 | . | TRBJ1-5
TGTGCCAGCAGCCCCCGGGGGGGCAGGCAGCCCCAGCATTTT | CASSPRGGRQPQHF | . | TRBV7-2 | . | TRBJ1-5
TGTGCCAGCAAGCTAAGGATGGGAAATGAAAAACTGTTTTTT | CASKLRMGNEKLFF | few | TRBV2 | . | TRBJ1-4
TGCGCCAGTAGGCGGGGGGCCCTGAACACCGGGGAGCTGTTTTTT | CASRRGALNTGELFF | few | TRBV10-2 | TRBD2 | TRBJ2-2
TGTGCCAGCAGCTTAGCGGGGACCCAGTACTTC | CASSLAGTQYF | . | TRBV7-9 | . | TRBJ2-5
TGTGCCAGCAGTGAACGGACTAGCGGGAGCTACGAGCAGTACTTC | CASSERTSGSYEQYF | . | TRBV2 | TRBD2 | TRBJ2-7